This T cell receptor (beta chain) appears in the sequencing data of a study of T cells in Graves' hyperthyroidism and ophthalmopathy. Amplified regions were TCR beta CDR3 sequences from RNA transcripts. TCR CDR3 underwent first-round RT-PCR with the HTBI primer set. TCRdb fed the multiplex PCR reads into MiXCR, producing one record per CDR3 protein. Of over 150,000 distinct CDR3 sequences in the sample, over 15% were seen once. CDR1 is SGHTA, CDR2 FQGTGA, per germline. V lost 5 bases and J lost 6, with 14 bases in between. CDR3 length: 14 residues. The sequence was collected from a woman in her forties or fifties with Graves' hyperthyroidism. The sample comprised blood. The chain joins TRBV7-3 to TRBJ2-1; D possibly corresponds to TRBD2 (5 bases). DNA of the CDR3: TGTGCCAGCAGCCCAATGGAGGCGGTCAATGAGCAGTTCTTC. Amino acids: CASSPMEAVNEQFF.